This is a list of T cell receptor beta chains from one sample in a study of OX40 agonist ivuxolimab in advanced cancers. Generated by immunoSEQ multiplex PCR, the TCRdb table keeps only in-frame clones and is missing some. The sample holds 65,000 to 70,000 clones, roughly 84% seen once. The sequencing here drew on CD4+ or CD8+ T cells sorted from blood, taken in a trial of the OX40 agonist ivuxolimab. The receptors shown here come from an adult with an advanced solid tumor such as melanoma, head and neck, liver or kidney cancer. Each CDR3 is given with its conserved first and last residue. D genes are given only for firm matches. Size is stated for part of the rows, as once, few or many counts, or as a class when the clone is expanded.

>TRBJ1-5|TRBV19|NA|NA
TGTGCCAGTAGTGCCCCGCGGGCCCAGCCCCAGCATTTT
CASSAPRAQPQHF
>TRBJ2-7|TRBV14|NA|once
TGTGCCAGCAGCCAAGAAACGTGGCAGGGTCCCCACGAGCAGTACTTC
CASSQETWQGPHEQYF
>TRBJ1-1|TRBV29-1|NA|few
TGCGGTGTGTGGGAGGGAAGGTGGACTGAAGCTTTCTTT
CGVWEGRWTEAFF
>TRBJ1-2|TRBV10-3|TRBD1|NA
TGTGCCATCCTCAGGGGGGCGGGCTATGGCTACACCTTC
CAILRGAGYGYTF
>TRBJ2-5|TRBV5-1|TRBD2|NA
TGCGCCAGCAGCTTGGCCACGGTAGCGGGGGGCCTGCTCCAAGAGACCCAGTACTTC
CASSLATVAGGLLQETQYF
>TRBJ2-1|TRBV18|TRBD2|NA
TGTGCCAGCTCAGGCGAGAGGACTAGCGGATCCAATGAGCAGTTCTTC
CASSGERTSGSNEQFF
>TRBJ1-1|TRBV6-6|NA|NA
TGTGCCAGCAGTTACTCCGACAGCCCACTGACGAGAGCTTTCTTT
CASSYSDSPLTRAFF
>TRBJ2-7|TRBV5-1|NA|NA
TGCGCCAGCAGCCTGGAAGGCGGGACAGCCTACGAGCAGTACTTC
CASSLEGGTAYEQYF
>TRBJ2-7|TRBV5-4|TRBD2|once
TGTGCCAGCAGCTCTCGAAGCGGGGGGCGCTCCTACGAGCAGTACTTC
CASSSRSGGRSYEQYF
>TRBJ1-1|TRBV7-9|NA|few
TGTGCCAGCAGCTTCTCCACTGAAGCTTTCTTT
CASSFSTEAFF
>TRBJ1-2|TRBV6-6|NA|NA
TGTGCCAGCAGCTATACCCCCGGGGGAACCAGCTATGGCTACACCTTC
CASSYTPGGTSYGYTF
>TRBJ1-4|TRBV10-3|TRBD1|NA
TGTGCCATCAGTGACGGGACAGCGACTGAAAAACTGTTTTTT
CAISDGTATEKLFF
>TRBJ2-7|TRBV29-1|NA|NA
TGCAGCGCCGCGTCCGGGGGGACAAACGGGGAGCAGTACTTC
CSAASGGTNGEQYF
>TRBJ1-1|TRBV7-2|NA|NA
TGTGCCAGCAGCAACACAGACACTGAAGCTTTCTTT
CASSNTDTEAFF
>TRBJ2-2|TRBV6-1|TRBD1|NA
TGTGCCAGCAGTGAAGCCCCCGGGACAGGGAAATCCGGGGAGCTGTTTTTT
CASSEAPGTGKSGELFF
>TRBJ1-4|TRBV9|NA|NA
TGTGCCAGCAGCGAGGGGGGCCCTTTAAATGAAAAACTGTTTTTT
CASSEGGPLNEKLFF
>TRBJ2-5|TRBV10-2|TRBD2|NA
TGCGCCAGCCGGCCGAGCGGCGGGGGGGCGGAGACCCAGTACTTC
CASRPSGGGAETQYF
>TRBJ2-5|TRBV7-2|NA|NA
TGTGCCAGCAGTCCTCGGAATTACGAGGAGACCCAGTACTTC
CASSPRNYEETQYF
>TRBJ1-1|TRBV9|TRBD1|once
TGTGCCAGCAGCGTGACAGGGCTCACTGAAGCTTTCTTT
CASSVTGLTEAFF
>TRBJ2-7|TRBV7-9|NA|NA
TGTGCCAGCAGCTTAGGAGGAACAGGATACGAGCAGTACTTC
CASSLGGTGYEQYF
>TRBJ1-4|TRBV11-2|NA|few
TGTGCCAGCACCCCCTCCGTCAGGGGCAAAGCCGGTAATGAAAAACTGTTTTTT
CASTPSVRGKAGNEKLFF
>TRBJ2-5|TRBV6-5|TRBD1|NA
TGTGCCAGCAGCCTCGGGACAGGGTTTGGGGAGACCCAGTACTTC
CASSLGTGFGETQYF
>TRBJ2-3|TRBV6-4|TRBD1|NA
TGTGCCAGCAGTGACTTGACAGGGCAGACGCAGTATTTT
CASSDLTGQTQYF
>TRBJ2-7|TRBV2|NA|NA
TGTGCCAGCAGGCTATCCTACGAGCAGTACTTC
CASRLSYEQYF
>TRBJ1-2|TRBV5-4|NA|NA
TGTGCCAGCAGCCTCCCAACAGGGTTCAACTATGGCTACACCTTC
CASSLPTGFNYGYTF
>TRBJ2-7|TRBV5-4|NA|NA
TGTGCCAGCAGCTTGAGGTTTAGCTCCTACGAGCAGTACTTC
CASSLRFSSYEQYF
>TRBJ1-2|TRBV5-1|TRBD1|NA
TGCGCCAGCAGCTTGGCGGGACAGGGAAGTGGCTACACCTTC
CASSLAGQGSGYTF
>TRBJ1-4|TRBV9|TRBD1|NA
TGTGCCAGCAGCGTAACTGGACAGGGGGTAAATGAAAAACTGTTTTTT
CASSVTGQGVNEKLFF
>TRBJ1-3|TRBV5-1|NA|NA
TGCGCCAGCAGCTTGGGGGAGGCTGCCTACTCTGGAAACACCATATATTTT
CASSLGEAAYSGNTIYF
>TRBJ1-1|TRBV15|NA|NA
TGTGCCACCAGCAGAGATATTGGCTGGAACACTGAAGCTTTCTTT
CATSRDIGWNTEAFF
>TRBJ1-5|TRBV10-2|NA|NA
TGCGCCAGCAGTGTGACGCCTCGGAATCGGTGCCGCAATCAGCCCCAGCATTTT
CASSVTPRNRCRNQPQHF
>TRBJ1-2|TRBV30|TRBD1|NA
TGTGCCTGGAGCCCCCCCCCTTCTAGACAGGGGGACTATGGCTACACCTTC
CAWSPPPSRQGDYGYTF
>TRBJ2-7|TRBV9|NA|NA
TGTGCCAGCAGCGTAGGGCCAGGACGGGACGAGCAGTACTTC
CASSVGPGRDEQYF
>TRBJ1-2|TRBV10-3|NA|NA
TGTGCCATCAACCCCGGGGCGGAGAATGGCTACACCTTC
CAINPGAENGYTF
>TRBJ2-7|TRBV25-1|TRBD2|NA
TGTGCCAGCAGTGTCCCGGGGGGAGGCTACGAGCAGTACTTC
CASSVPGGGYEQYF
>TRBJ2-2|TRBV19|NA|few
TGTGCCACCAAGGGGGGGGCCTACACCGGGGAGCTGTTTTTT
CATKGGAYTGELFF
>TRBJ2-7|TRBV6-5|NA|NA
TGTGCCAGCAGGGACGGTGGAAGGGACGAGCAGTACTTC
CASRDGGRDEQYF